These 11 T cell receptor beta chains were sequenced from one sample in a study of radiation and T cells in renal cell carcinoma. Here immunoSEQ multiplex PCR was the method, and the copy in TCRdb shows in-frame clones only, minus some. Among 15,000 to 20,000 clones, about 55% were seen once, and the ten largest hold 30% to 35%. Treatment noted: treatment-naive control, cytoreductive nephrectomy. Sequenced material: tumor tissue, taken from a patient whose treatment was nephrectomy without radiotherapy. All receptors come from a man aged 50 to 60 with renal cell carcinoma.

The V gene is TRBV5-4, the J gene TRBJ1-2, with 11 bases identical to TRBD1. Trimming removed 3 bases from V and 3 bases from J; junction bases left unmatched: 7. Germline V gene lookup returns CDR1 SGHNT and CDR2 YYREEE (reference sequence). The CDR3 is 16 amino acids. The CDR3 reads CASSSGQGAVHYGYTF. CDR3 in DNA: TGTGCCAGCAGCTCCGGACAGGGGGCCGTCCACTATGGCTACACCTTC. Based on the CDR3 plus reference TRBV5-4 and TRBJ1-2, the full variable domain is ETGVTQSPTHLIKTRGQQVTLRCSSQSGHNTVSWYQQALGQGPQFIFQYYREEENGRGNFPPRFSGLQFPNYSSELNVNALELDDSALYLCASSSGQGAVHYGYTFGSGTRLTVV.

The chain carries TRBV5-6 and TRBJ2-7; the D call may be TRBD1 or TRBD2 (6 bases each). Germline V CDR1 and CDR2: SGHDT, YYEEEE. The CDR3 sequence is 15 residues long. Trimming pared 0 bases from V and 3 bases from J, leaving 13 bases between. This chain's CDR3 is CASSLAKGGGYEQYF. CDR3 bases: TGTGCCAGCAGCTTGGCCAAGGGGGGCGGCTACGAGCAGTACTTC.

V usage is TRBV4-3 and J usage is TRBJ2-4; D is possibly TRBD2 (5 bases). The germline CDR1 and CDR2 sequences are LGHNA and YSLEER. The CDR3 totals 14 residues. Between the trimmed V and J ends, which lost 4 bases and 6 bases, there was a span of 13 bases. CDR3 in amino acids: CASSRMVRGNIQYF. As DNA, the CDR3 is TGCGCCAGCAGCCGCATGGTCCGGGGAAACATTCAGTACTTC.

V usage is TRBV27 and J usage is TRBJ2-5; 8 bases are shared with TRBD1. The germline V gene encodes CDR1 MNHEY and CDR2 SMNVEV (reference sequence). This CDR3 is 13 amino acids long. The V gene end was trimmed by 8 bases and the J gene end by 5 bases; junction bases not matched to a gene: 7. CDR3 amino acids: CASGQGLWETQYF. CDR3 DNA: TGTGCCAGCGGACAGGGTTTGTGGGAGACCCAGTACTTC.

The CDR3 DNA reads TGTGCCAGCAGCACCCAAAGAGACTCCTACTATGGCTACACCTTC. This gives the protein CASSTQRDSYYGYTF. The chain is built from TRBV4-2 and TRBJ1-2; D is undetermined. V was clipped by 5 bases and J by 3 bases, with 16 bases between them. Germline V CDR1 and CDR2: LGHNA, YNFKEQ. This CDR3 is built from 15 residues.

This clone showed up just a few times. The J gene is TRBJ2-2, the V gene TRBV7-2; tentatively, D is TRBD1 or TRBD2 (5 bases each). Trimming took 2 bases from V and 0 from J, leaving 13 bases between them. This CDR3 spans 17 amino acids. Germline CDR1 reads SGHTA; CDR2 reads FQGNSA. CDR3 nucleotides: TGTGCCAGCAGCTTAATTTGGGGGTCAGCGAACACCGGGGAGCTGTTTTTT. It codes for CASSLIWGSANTGELFF.

The genes are TRBV30 and TRBJ1-1; no firm D call. The germline V gene encodes CDR1 GTSNPN and CDR2 SVGIG (reference sequence). V lost 5 bases and J lost 0, with 4 bases in between. The CDR3 is 11 amino acids. This CDR3 is CAWYLNTEAFF. In DNA form, the CDR3 reads TGTGCCTGGTACCTGAACACTGAAGCTTTCTTT.

This chain uses TRBV14 with TRBJ1-1; no firm D call. The CDR3 contains 15 residues. V shed 4 bases and J shed 4 bases, with 16 bases lying between them. CDR1 and CDR2 (germline): SGHDN, FVKESK. CDR3 in amino acids: CASSRNRVRGTEAFF. The CDR3 DNA is TGTGCCAGCAGCCGCAACAGAGTTAGAGGCACTGAAGCTTTCTTT.

The chain couples TRBV6-4 to TRBJ1-1; weak D call: TRBD1 (5 bases). CDR1 and CDR2 (germline): MRHNA, SNTAGT. Trimming took 6 bases from V and 1 from J, leaving 15 bases between them. The CDR3 extends over 15 amino acids. The CDR3 DNA sequence: TGTGCCAGCAGGGCCTCCGCCAGGGCGAACACTGAAGCTTTCTTT. Protein: CASRASARANTEAFF.

This rearrangement joins TRBV27 to TRBJ1-2; 9 bases map to TRBD1. Germline lookup yields CDR1 MNHEY and CDR2 SMNVEV (reference sequence). V was pared by 6 bases and J by 5 bases, with 13 bases of the junction left unmatched. The CDR3 loop spans 16 amino acids. The CDR3 loop reads CASRIQVGQGNYGYTF. In nucleotides, the CDR3 is TGTGCCAGCAGAATCCAAGTAGGACAGGGGAATTATGGCTACACCTTC.

The chain couples TRBV5-1 to TRBJ1-5, with 7 bases fitting TRBD1. The CDR3 runs to 14 residues. Germline V gene data show CDR1 as SGHRS and CDR2 as YFSETQ. V gave up 4 bases and J gave up 6 bases; unmatched junction bases: 7. The CDR3 reads CASSPRGGRQPQHF. CDR3 DNA: TGCGCCAGCAGCCCTAGAGGGGGCCGTCAGCCCCAGCATTTT.